These 6 T cell receptor beta chains were all obtained from the same sample, sequenced in a study of T cell changes during pregnancy in multiple sclerosis. Data came from immunoSEQ multiplex PCR; TCRdb stores just in-frame clones and leaves some out. The sample includes about 77,000 clones, roughly 91% seen only once; the top ten take just over 2.5%. The material sequenced was peripheral blood, taken after pregnancy. The receptors derive from a female donor in good health, enrolled as a control in a pregnancy study.

V and J are TRBV7-2 and TRBJ2-4, with D unclear. CDR1 and CDR2 (germline): SGHTA, FQGNSA. The CDR3 has 15 amino acids. Trimming cost V 4 bases and J 0 bases, with 10 bases left between them. The CDR3 DNA follows: TGTGCCAGCAGCTCACACGGGTCAGCCAAAAACATTCAGTACTTC. This translates into CASSSHGSAKNIQYF.

Written as DNA, the CDR3 is TGTGCCAGTAGTCGGTCCCCCTCGACCGGGTCCCCAACAACATACGAGCAGTACTTC. Translating gives CASSRSPSTGSPTTYEQYF. This chain uses TRBV19 with TRBJ2-7; D gene ambiguous. V was trimmed by 5 bases and J by 4 bases, leaving 30 bases between them. The CDR3 loop spans 19 amino acids. Germline CDR1 reads LNHDA; CDR2 reads SQIVND (reference sequence).

This sequence joins TRBV30 and TRBJ2-5; perhaps TRBD2 as D (6 bases). The CDR3 has 15 residues. Trimming left V 1 base short and J 0 bases short, with 12 bases between. Germline CDR1 is GTSNPN and CDR2 is SVGIG (reference sequence). Here the CDR3 reads CAWSGGVVHQETQYF. The CDR3 DNA reads as TGTGCCTGGAGTGGGGGGGTAGTGCACCAAGAGACCCAGTACTTC.

The rearrangement joins TRBV29-1 to TRBJ2-7; TRBD1 matches at 7 bases. The CDR3 runs to 14 residues. The junction had 4 bases not matched to a gene; V was cut back by 2 bases and J by 0 bases. Germline V CDR1 and CDR2: SQVTM, ANQGSEA. The CDR3 sequence is CSVERTGASYEQYF. CDR3 nucleotide sequence: TGCAGCGTTGAACGTACAGGGGCCTCCTACGAGCAGTACTTC.

The chain uses TRBV29-1 and TRBJ1-2; TRBD1 matches 7 bases. Per germline, CDR1 SQVTM and CDR2 ANQGSEA. The CDR3 loop spans 16 amino acids. After removal of 3 bases from V and 0 bases from J, the junction contained 10 bases not matched to a gene. This CDR3 is CSVDRQGGRSNYGYTF. In nucleotides, the CDR3 is TGCAGCGTTGATAGACAGGGTGGGCGATCTAACTATGGCTACACCTTC.

The V gene is TRBV7-2, the J gene TRBJ1-1; possibly TRBD1 for D (5 bases). V was pared by 1 base and J by 3 bases, with 6 bases between. Germline CDR1 reads SGHTA; CDR2 reads FQGNSA. CDR3 size: 13 residues. CDR3 region: CASSLGTHTEAFF. The CDR3 coding sequence is TGTGCCAGCAGCTTAGGGACACACACTGAAGCTTTCTTT.